This TCR beta chain was sequenced during a study of cytomegalovirus exposure and HLA in healthy donors. Whole-study results and caveats: It was in a later analysis that TCR association rates were seen to vary by HLA locus, highest for DRB1 and lowest for HLA-C.

Trimming removed 2 bases from V and 2 bases from J, with 6 bases in between. The CDR3 totals 14 residues. Germline V CDR1 and CDR2: SEHNR, FQNEAQ (reference sequence). On this clone: Antigen specificity is unknown.

PCR primers comprised 60 Vbeta and 13 Jbeta primers. The protocol was immunoSEQ multiplex PCR, while the TCRdb copy is restricted to in-frame clones and leaves out a portion. The table records some 80,000 clones, roughly 9.1% of them present only once. This chain uses TRBV7-9 with TRBJ2-2, with TRBD1 as a possible D gene (5 bases). The source of this sequence is a man in his sixties in good health and CMV-seropositive. The sample taken for sequencing was PBMCs. In DNA form, the CDR3 reads TGTGCCAGCAGCTTACAGGGAAACACCGGGGAGCTGTTTTTT. Translated, it gives CASSLQGNTGELFF.